Each of the 27 T cell receptor beta chains below was sequenced from the same sample in a study of CD8+CD57+ T cells in acquired aplastic anemia. TCR beta VDJ combinations and CDR3 sequences were profiled from genomic DNA. TCRdb passed the reads through MiXCR, listing each CDR3 protein once. The sample consists of roughly 100,000 distinct CDR3 sequences, roughly two thirds of them appearing once. Sequenced patients had shown CD8+CD57+ cell expansion by flow cytometry. Sequencing was done on a sample of sorted CD4+, CD8+, or CD8+CD57+ T cells (not recorded which) from PBMCs. These receptors were collected from a human donor with aplastic anemia.

The chain employs TRBV10-3 and TRBJ2-7; TRBD1 agrees at 8 bases. Germline V gene sequence: CDR1 ENHRY, CDR2 SYGVKD. With 4 bases clipped from V and 9 bases from J, the junction kept 17 bases outside the gene matches. This CDR3 has 16 residues. The CDR3 region is CAISGCRAGGGNGQYF. The CDR3 DNA reads TGTGCCATCAGTGGGTGTAGGGCAGGGGGCGGTAATGGGCAGTACTTC.

This clonotype was recorded only once. V and J are TRBV9 and TRBJ1-6, with 7 bases matching TRBD1. V lost 0 bases to trimming and J lost 10 bases; unmatched junction nucleotides: 4. This CDR3 contains 14 residues. Germline V gene data show CDR1 as SGDLS and CDR2 as YYNGEE. The CDR3 nucleotides read TGTGCCAGCAGCGTAGGACAGGGTGGATCACCCCTCCACTTT. It translates to CASSVGQGGSPLHF.

This clonotype appeared a few times. This rearrangement joins TRBV10-3 to TRBJ1-2, with D possibly matching TRBD1 (5 bases). The CDR3 covers 15 residues. Per germline, CDR1 ENHRY and CDR2 SYGVKD. V shed 6 bases and J shed 6 bases, with 20 bases lying between them. The CDR3 sequence: CAIRIGTASENGYTF. The CDR3 nucleotides are TGTGCCATCAGAATCGGGACGGCGTCGGAAAATGGCTACACCTTC.

The chain uses TRBV20-1 and TRBJ2-7; 8 bases fit TRBD1. J was trimmed by 3 bases and V by 1 base; bases with no gene match: 2. Germline V gives CDR1 DFQATT, CDR2 SNEGSKA (reference sequence). This CDR3 is 13 amino acids long. CDR3 sequence (DNA): TGCAGTGCTAGAGGGGGACAGGACTACGAGCAGTACTTC. Translation gives CSARGGQDYEQYF.

This clonotype was picked up many times. This chain uses TRBV27 with TRBJ2-7; perhaps TRBD1 as D (6 bases). V was shortened by 2 bases and J by 0 bases, with 14 bases between the two germline ends. Germline lookup yields CDR1 MNHEY and CDR2 SMNVEV (reference sequence). The CDR3 is made up of 16 amino acids. CDR3 residues: CASSLDMGTISYEQYF. CDR3 DNA sequence: TGTGCCAGCAGTTTAGATATGGGGACAATCTCCTACGAGCAGTACTTC.

The chain recombines TRBV20-1 with TRBJ2-2; D uncertain. The V gene's germline CDR1 is DFQATT and CDR2 SNEGSKA (reference sequence). Trimming removed 0 bases at V and 7 bases at J, with 12 bases between. This CDR3 region has 14 residues. The CDR3, as DNA: TGCAGTGCTAGAGATGCCCCCCCAGGCGGGGAGCTGTTTTTT. Protein product: CSARDAPPGGELFF.

This chain uses TRBV7-2 with TRBJ2-7; TRBD2 might be the D (5 bases). Looked up from germline, CDR1 is SGHTA and CDR2 is FQGNSA. With 6 bases removed from V and 2 bases from J, the gap between germline ends came to 8 bases. The CDR3 consists of 12 residues. DNA of the CDR3: TGTGCCAGCAGGGGAGCCCCCTACGAGCAGTACTTC. Translated: CASRGAPYEQYF.

The chain carries TRBV20-1 and TRBJ2-7; 11 nucleotides match TRBD2. CDR3 size: 14 residues. The ends lost 1 base at V and 6 bases at J; junction bases unmatched: 5. Germline V CDR1 and CDR2: DFQATT, SNEGSKA (reference sequence). In DNA form, the CDR3 reads TGCAGTGCTAGAGTTCCGGGACTAGCGGTCGAGCAGTACTTC. Translated: CSARVPGLAVEQYF.

V is TRBV29-1 and J is TRBJ2-5, with TRBD1 matching over 11 bases. Germline lookup yields CDR1 SQVTM and CDR2 ANQGSEA. This CDR3 contains 13 residues. The trim removed 4 bases at V and 4 bases at J, leaving 2 bases unmatched. This chain's CDR3 is CSVGGQGGETQYF. The CDR3 DNA reads TGCAGCGTTGGGGGACAGGGGGGAGAGACCCAGTACTTC. Complete variable domain (other parts from reference TRBV29-1 and TRBJ2-5): SAVISQKPSRDICQRGTSLTIQCQVDSQVTMMFWYRQQPGQSLTLIATANQGSEATYESGFVIDKFPISRPNLTFSTLTVSNMSPEDSSIYLCSVGGQGGETQYFGPGTRLLVL.

This clonotype was found once. The chain recombines TRBV9 with TRBJ2-5; D is unclear. This CDR3 contains 13 residues. Trimming left V 0 bases short and J 5 bases short, with 8 bases between. The V gene's germline CDR1 is SGDLS and CDR2 YYNGEE. The CDR3 coding sequence is TGTGCCAGCAGCGTAGGGGTATGGGAGACCCAGTACTTC. It yields the protein CASSVGVWETQYF.

The CDR3 is CSDMTGNTEAFF. CDR3 nucleotide sequence: TGCAGCGACATGACAGGGAACACTGAAGCTTTCTTT. The chain carries TRBV29-1 and TRBJ1-1; weak D call: TRBD1 (6 bases). The CDR3 sequence is 12 residues long. V was trimmed by 7 bases and J by 1 base, leaving 10 bases between them. Germline assignment: CDR1 SQVTM and CDR2 ANQGSEA.

This clonotype was seen a handful of times. J is TRBJ1-5 and V is TRBV20-1; 7 nucleotides line up with TRBD1. Unmatched junction bases numbered 4, after V lost 5 bases and J lost 6 bases. The CDR3 is 12 amino acids. Germline V lookup: CDR1 DFQATT, CDR2 SNEGSKA (reference sequence). The CDR3 loop is CSAQQGSQPQHF. For the CDR3, the DNA is TGCAGTGCTCAACAGGGGAGTCAGCCCCAGCATTTT.

The chain carries TRBV20-1 and TRBJ2-3; maybe TRBD2 (5 bases). Germline CDR1 DFQATT, CDR2 SNEGSKA (reference sequence). CDR3 length: 15 amino acids. With 3 bases removed from V and 0 bases from J, the gap between germline ends came to 13 bases. CDR3 DNA: TGCAGTGCTAGTGGGTTGCGGGTTAGCACAGATACGCAGTATTTT. This gives the protein CSASGLRVSTDTQYF.

This clonotype was found a few times. The rearrangement uses TRBV9 and TRBJ1-6; 7 bases line up with TRBD1. Germline CDR1 is SGDLS and CDR2 is YYNGEE. The length of the CDR3 is 14 residues. V lost 4 bases and J lost 6; bases outside the gene matches: 4. In DNA form, the CDR3 reads TGTGCCAGCAGCATCCGGGACAGTAATTCACCCCTCCACTTT. Translated: CASSIRDSNSPLHF.

This chain connects TRBV28 to TRBJ1-1; the D gene is possibly TRBD1 (6 bases). The V end lost 5 bases, the J end lost 1 base, and 14 bases lay between the germline ends. From germline, CDR1 is MDHEN and CDR2 SYDVKM. The CDR3 is made up of 15 amino acids. CDR3 nucleotide sequence: TGTGCCAGCAGTAAGCGACTGACAGGGAACACTGAAGCTTTCTTT. Protein product: CASSKRLTGNTEAFF.

The CDR3 DNA reads TGTGCCAGCACCCGAGCGGCAACGGACAATGAGCAGTTCTTC. Translation: CASTRAATDNEQFF. The gene calls are TRBV28 and TRBJ2-7, with D possibly being TRBD2 (5 bases). The DNA end is more similar to TRBJ2-1, so the J call may be wrong. Looked up from germline, CDR1 is MDHEN and CDR2 is SYDVKM. This CDR3 comprises 14 residues.

The chain uses TRBV6-1 and TRBJ2-7; tentatively, D is TRBD1 (6 bases). This CDR3 contains 15 residues. Trimming shortened V by 6 bases and J by 6 bases, and 21 bases separated the two germline ends. Germline assignment: CDR1 MNHNS and CDR2 SASEGT. CDR3 in amino acids: CASSPEAGGASEQYF. Here the CDR3 DNA reads TGTGCCAGCAGCCCCGAGGCTGGGGGCGCGTCCGAGCAGTACTTC.

The rearrangement links TRBV4-3 to TRBJ1-2; the D is unclear. Germline values: CDR1 LGHNA, CDR2 YSLEER. The CDR3 has 14 residues. Trimming removed 0 bases at V and 7 bases at J, with 12 bases between. CDR3 nucleotides: TGCGCCAGCAGCCAAGAAGTTTTAATTGCTGGCTACACCTTC. Translating gives CASSQEVLIAGYTF.

The rearrangement uses TRBV14 and TRBJ2-1; 10 nucleotides line up with TRBD2. After removal of 2 bases from V and 7 bases from J, the junction contained 5 bases not matched to a gene. The germline V gene has CDR1 SGHDN and CDR2 FVKESK. The CDR3 contains 15 residues. The CDR3 DNA reads TGTGCCAGCAGCCAACTAGCGGGAGTAGTAAATGAGCAGTTCTTC. It translates to CASSQLAGVVNEQFF.

The gene calls are TRBV15 and TRBJ2-5; D may be TRBD1 or TRBD2 (6 bases each). CDR1 and CDR2 from the germline V gene are LNHNV and YYDKDF (reference sequence). V shed 3 bases and J shed 4 bases, with 9 bases lying between them. CDR3 length: 13 amino acids. The CDR3 is CATSRRGAETQYF. The CDR3 DNA reads TGTGCCACCAGCAGGAGGGGGGCAGAGACCCAGTACTTC.

The CDR3 here is CASSEIVGGYTF. Here the CDR3 DNA reads TGTGCCAGCAGTGAGATTGTTGGGGGCTACACCTTC. J is TRBJ1-2 and V is TRBV25-1; D ambiguous. Trimming pared 3 bases from V and 8 bases from J, leaving 10 bases between. Germline V gives CDR1 MGHDK, CDR2 SYGVNS. The CDR3 sequence is 12 residues long.

The chain carries TRBV7-9 and TRBJ1-1; D not resolved. V gave up 4 bases and J gave up 8 bases, with 8 bases separating them. The CDR3 is 11 residues long. Germline CDR1 is SEHNR and CDR2 is FQNEAQ (reference sequence). CDR3 loop: CASSSGGEAFF. DNA for the CDR3: TGTGCCAGCAGCTCCGGTGGCGAAGCTTTCTTT.

The chain has TRBV7-9 and TRBJ2-3; D uncertain. This CDR3 comprises 13 residues. Looked up from germline, CDR1 is SEHNR and CDR2 is FQNEAQ (reference sequence). V lost 1 base to trimming and J lost 3 bases, with 5 bases between them. CDR3 loop: CASSLVGTDTQYF. The DNA for the CDR3 is TGTGCCAGCAGCTTAGTGGGTACAGATACGCAGTATTTT.

V and J are TRBV19 and TRBJ2-7, with D possibly being TRBD1 (5 bases). V was trimmed by 9 bases and J by 4 bases, leaving 19 bases between them. Per germline, CDR1 LNHDA and CDR2 SQIVND (reference sequence). This CDR3 is built from 14 residues. The CDR3 bases are TGTGCCAGCAGCCCCCAGCAGGGCCGTTACGAGCAGTACTTC. This translates into CASSPQQGRYEQYF.

The V call is TRBV19, the J call TRBJ2-3; D is possibly TRBD1 (6 bases). The CDR3 has 13 amino acids. Germline CDR1 is LNHDA and CDR2 is SQIVND (reference sequence). V was pared by 6 bases and J by 3 bases, with 10 bases between. This chain's CDR3 is CASSDTGTDTQYF. CDR3 nucleotide sequence: TGTGCCAGTAGCGACACAGGGACAGATACGCAGTATTTT. The full variable domain, completed using reference TRBV19 and TRBJ2-3, is DGGITQSPKYLFRKEGQNVTLSCEQNLNHDAMYWYRQDPGQGLRLIYYSQIVNDFQKGDIAEGYSVSREKKESFPLTVTSAQKNPTAFYLCASSDTGTDTQYFGPGTRLTVL.

The chain carries TRBV7-9 and TRBJ1-1; D might be TRBD1 (5 bases). The CDR3 spans 15 residues. The germline CDR1 and CDR2 sequences are SEHNR and FQNEAQ (reference sequence). V dropped 5 bases and J dropped 2 bases, with 15 bases sitting between them. The chain's CDR3 is CASSPMGQANTEAFF. The CDR3 DNA is TGTGCCAGCAGCCCGATGGGGCAGGCCAACACTGAAGCTTTCTTT.

This sequence joins TRBV5-6 and TRBJ2-7; the D is unclear. V lost 4 bases to trimming and J lost 1 base, with 9 bases between them. CDR3 size: 13 residues. Germline CDR1 SGHDT, CDR2 YYEEEE. The CDR3, as DNA: TGTGCCAGCAGCGGCCGGGTTTCCTACGAGCAGTACTTC. This gives the protein CASSGRVSYEQYF.